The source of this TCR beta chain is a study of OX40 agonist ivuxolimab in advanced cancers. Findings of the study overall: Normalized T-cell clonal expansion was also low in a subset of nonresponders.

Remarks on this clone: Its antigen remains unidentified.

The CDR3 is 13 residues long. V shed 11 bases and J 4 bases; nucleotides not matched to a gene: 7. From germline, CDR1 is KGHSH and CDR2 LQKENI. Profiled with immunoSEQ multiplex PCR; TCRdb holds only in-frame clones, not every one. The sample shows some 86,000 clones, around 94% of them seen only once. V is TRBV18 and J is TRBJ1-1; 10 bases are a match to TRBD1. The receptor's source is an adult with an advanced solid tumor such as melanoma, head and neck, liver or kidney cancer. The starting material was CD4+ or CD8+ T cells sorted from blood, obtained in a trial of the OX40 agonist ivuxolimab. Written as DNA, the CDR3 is TGTGCCGCCCGAGGACAGGGGGGCACTGAAGCTTTCTTT. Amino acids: CAARGQGGTEAFF.